This T cell receptor (beta chain) was captured by sequencing in a study of cytomegalovirus exposure and HLA in healthy donors. A multiplex PCR was run with 60 Vbeta primers and 13 Jbeta primers. Measured with immunoSEQ multiplex PCR; TCRdb has only the in-frame clones, and not every one. The sample has 80,000 or so clones. The V gene's germline CDR1 is SGHRS and CDR2 YFSETQ. Between the trimmed V and J ends, which lost 2 bases and 1 base, there was a span of 9 bases. CDR3 length: 15 amino acids. The sequencing sample was made of PBMCs. The sequence was obtained from a woman in her twenties or thirties in good health and CMV-seronegative. The genes are TRBV5-1 and TRBJ2-2; D is uncertain. The chain's CDR3 is CASSLSSGNTGELFF. DNA of the CDR3: TGCGCCAGCAGCTTAAGTAGTGGGAACACCGGGGAGCTGTTTTTT.